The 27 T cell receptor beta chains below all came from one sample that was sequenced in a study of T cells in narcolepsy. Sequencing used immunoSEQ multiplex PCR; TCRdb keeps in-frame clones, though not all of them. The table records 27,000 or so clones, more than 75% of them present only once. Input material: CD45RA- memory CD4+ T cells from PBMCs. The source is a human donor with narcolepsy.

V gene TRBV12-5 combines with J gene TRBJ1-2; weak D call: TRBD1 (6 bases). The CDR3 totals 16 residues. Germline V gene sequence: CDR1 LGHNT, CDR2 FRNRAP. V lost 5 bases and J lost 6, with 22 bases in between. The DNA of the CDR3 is TGTGCTAGTGGTCCCCTCCCAGGGGACGCTATGGATGGCTACACCTTC. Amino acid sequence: CASGPLPGDAMDGYTF.

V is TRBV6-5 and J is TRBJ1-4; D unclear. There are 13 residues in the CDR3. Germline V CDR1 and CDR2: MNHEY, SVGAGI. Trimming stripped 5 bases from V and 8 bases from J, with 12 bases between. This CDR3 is CASSARGGEKLFF. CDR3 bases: TGTGCCAGCAGTGCACGGGGTGGCGAAAAACTGTTTTTT.

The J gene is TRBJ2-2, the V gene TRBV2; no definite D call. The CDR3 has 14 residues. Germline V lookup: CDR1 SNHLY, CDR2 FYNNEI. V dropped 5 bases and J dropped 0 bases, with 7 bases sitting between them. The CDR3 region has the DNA TGTGCCAGCAGTCCGCAGACGAACACCGGGGAGCTGTTTTTT. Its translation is CASSPQTNTGELFF.

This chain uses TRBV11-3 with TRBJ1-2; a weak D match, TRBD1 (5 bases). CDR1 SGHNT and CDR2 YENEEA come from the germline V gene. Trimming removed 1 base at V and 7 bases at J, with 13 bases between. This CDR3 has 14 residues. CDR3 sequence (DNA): TGTGCCAGCAGCTTAGTGGGCAGGGTCCGTGGCTACACCTTC. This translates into CASSLVGRVRGYTF.

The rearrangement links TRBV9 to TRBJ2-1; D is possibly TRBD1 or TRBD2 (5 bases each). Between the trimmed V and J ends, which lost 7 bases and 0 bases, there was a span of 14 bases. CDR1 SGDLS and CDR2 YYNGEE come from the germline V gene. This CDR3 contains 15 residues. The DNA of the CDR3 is TGTGCCAGCGGGGGACCTTCGAGCTCCTACAATGAGCAGTTCTTC. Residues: CASGGPSSSYNEQFF.

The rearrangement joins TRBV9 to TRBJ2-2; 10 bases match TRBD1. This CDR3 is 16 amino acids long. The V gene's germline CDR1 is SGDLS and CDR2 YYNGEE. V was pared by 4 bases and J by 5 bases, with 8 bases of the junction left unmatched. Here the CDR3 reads CASSLTGQGGTGELFF. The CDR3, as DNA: TGTGCCAGCAGCTTAACAGGACAGGGGGGTACCGGGGAGCTGTTTTTT.

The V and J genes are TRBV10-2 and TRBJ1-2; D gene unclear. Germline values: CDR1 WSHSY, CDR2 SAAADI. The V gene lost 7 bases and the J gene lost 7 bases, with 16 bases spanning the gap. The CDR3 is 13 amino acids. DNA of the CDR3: TGCGCCAGCACCCCGGCAGGCGGGAGTGGCTACACCTTC. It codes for CASTPAGGSGYTF.

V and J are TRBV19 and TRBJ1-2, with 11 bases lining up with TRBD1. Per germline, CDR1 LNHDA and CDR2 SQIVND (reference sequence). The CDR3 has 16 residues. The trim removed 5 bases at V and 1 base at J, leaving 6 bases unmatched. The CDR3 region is CASSPRDRGINYGYTF. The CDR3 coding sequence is TGTGCCAGTAGTCCTCGGGACAGGGGGATTAACTATGGCTACACCTTC.

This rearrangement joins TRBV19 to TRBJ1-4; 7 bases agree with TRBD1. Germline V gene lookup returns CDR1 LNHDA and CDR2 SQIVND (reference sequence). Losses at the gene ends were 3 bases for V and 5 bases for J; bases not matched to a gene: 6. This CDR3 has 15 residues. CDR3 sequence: CASSMSGGDNEKLFF. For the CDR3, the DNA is TGTGCCAGTAGTATGTCAGGGGGAGACAATGAAAAACTGTTTTTT.

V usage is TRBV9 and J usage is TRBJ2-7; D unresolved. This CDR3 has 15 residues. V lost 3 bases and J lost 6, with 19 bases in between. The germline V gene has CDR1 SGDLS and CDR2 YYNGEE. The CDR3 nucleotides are TGTGCCAGCAGCGGATCCGGCAACCCGGTGGGCGAGCAGTACTTC. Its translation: CASSGSGNPVGEQYF.

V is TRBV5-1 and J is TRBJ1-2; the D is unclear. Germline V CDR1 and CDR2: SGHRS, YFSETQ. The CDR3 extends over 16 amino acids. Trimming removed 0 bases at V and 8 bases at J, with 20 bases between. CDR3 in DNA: TGCGCCAGCAGCTTGGATGATAGGGAACTACGGCGGGGCTACACCTTC. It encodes CASSLDDRELRRGYTF. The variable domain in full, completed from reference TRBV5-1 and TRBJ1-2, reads KAGVTQTPRYLIKTRGQQVTLSCSPISGHRSVSWYQQTPGQGLQFLFEYFSETQRNKGNFPGRFSGRQFSNSRSEMNVSTLELGDSALYLCASSLDDRELRRGYTFGSGTRLTVV.

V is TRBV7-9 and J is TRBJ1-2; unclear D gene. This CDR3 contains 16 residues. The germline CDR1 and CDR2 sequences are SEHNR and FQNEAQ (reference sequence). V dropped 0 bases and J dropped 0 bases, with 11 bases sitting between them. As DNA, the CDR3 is TGTGCCAGCAGCTTAGCGGCTGCCCAGGCTAACTATGGCTACACCTTC. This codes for CASSLAAAQANYGYTF.

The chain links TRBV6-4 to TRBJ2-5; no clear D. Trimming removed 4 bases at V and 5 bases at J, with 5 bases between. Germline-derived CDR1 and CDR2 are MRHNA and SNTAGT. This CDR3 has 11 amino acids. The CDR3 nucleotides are TGTGCCAGCAGTGCGACGGAGACCCAGTACTTC. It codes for CASSATETQYF.

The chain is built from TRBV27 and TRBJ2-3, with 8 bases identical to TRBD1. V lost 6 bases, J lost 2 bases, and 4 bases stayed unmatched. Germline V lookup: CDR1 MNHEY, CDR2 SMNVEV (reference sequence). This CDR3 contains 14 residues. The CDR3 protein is CASRRQGYTDTQYF. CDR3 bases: TGTGCCAGCAGAAGACAGGGGTACACAGATACGCAGTATTTT.

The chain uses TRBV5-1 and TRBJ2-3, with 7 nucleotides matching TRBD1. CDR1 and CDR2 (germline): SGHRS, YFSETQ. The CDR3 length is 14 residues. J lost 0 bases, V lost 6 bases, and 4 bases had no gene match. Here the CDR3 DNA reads TGCGCCAGCACGGGACAGACTAGCACAGATACGCAGTATTTT. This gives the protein CASTGQTSTDTQYF.

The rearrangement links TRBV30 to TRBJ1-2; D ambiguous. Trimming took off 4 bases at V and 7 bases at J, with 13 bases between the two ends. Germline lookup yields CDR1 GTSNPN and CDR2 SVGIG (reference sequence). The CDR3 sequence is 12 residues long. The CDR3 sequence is CAWIEGLGGYTF. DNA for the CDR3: TGTGCCTGGATTGAGGGCTTGGGTGGCTACACCTTC.

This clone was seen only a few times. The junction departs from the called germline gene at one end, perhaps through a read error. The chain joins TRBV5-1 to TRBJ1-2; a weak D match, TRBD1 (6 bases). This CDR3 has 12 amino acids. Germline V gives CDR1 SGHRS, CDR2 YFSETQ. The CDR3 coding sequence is TGCGCCAGCAGCTCCTACAGGGTTTTTTATGGCTTC. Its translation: CASSSYRVFYGF.

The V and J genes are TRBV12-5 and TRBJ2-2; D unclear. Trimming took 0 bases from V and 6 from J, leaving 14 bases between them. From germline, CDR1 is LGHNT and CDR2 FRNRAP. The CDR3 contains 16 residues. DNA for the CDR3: TGTGCTAGTGGTTTGGTAAATTGGGGTAGCCCCGGGGAGCTGTTTTTT. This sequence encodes CASGLVNWGSPGELFF.

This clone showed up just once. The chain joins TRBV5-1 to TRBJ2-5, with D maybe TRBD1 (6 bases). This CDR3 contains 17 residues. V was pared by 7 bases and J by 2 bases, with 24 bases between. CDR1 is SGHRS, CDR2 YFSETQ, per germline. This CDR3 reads CASRYDPGARTQETQYF. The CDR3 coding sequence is TGCGCCAGCCGTTACGACCCAGGGGCCCGTACACAAGAGACCCAGTACTTC. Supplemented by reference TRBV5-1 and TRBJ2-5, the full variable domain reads KAGVTQTPRYLIKTRGQQVTLSCSPISGHRSVSWYQQTPGQGLQFLFEYFSETQRNKGNFPGRFSGRQFSNSRSEMNVSTLELGDSALYLCASRYDPGARTQETQYFGPGTRLLVL.

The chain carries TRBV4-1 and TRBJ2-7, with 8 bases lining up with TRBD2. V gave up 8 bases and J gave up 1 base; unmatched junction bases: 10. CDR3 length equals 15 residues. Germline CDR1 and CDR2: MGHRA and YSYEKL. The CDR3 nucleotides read TGCGCCAGCCGTTCGGGGGCGGGGGGATCCTACGAGCAGTACTTC. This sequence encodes CASRSGAGGSYEQYF.

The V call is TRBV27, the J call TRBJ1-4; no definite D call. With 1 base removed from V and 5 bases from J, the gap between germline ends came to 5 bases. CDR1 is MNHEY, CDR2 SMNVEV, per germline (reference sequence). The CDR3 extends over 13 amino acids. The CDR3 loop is CASSLFRNEKLFF. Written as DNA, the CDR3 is TGTGCCAGCAGTTTATTTCGGAATGAAAAACTGTTTTTT.

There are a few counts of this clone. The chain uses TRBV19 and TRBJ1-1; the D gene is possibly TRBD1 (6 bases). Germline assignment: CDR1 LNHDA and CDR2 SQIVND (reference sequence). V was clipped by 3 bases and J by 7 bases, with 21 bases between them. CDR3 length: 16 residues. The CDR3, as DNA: TGTGCCAGTAGTATTATGGGTCAGGGGAAGCACAATGAAGCTTTCTTT. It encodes CASSIMGQGKHNEAFF.

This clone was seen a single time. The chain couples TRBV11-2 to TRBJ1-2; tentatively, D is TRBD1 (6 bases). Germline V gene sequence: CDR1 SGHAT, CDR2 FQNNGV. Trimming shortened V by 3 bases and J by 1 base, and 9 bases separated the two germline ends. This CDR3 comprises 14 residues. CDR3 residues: CASSLDSLNYGYTF. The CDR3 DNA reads TGTGCCAGCAGCTTGGACAGTCTTAACTATGGCTACACCTTC.

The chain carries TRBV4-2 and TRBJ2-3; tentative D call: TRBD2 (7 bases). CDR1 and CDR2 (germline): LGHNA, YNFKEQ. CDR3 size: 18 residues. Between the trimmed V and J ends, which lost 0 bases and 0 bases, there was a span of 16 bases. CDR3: CASSQEPQAGTSTDTQYF. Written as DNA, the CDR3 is TGTGCCAGCAGCCAAGAGCCCCAAGCGGGGACAAGCACAGATACGCAGTATTTT.

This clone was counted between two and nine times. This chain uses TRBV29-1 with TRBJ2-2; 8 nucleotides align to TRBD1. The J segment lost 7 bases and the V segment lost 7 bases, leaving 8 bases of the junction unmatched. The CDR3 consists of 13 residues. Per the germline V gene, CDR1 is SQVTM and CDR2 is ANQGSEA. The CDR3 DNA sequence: TGCAGCGGGTCAGGGGGCGCGGTCGGGGAGCTGTTTTTT. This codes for CSGSGGAVGELFF.

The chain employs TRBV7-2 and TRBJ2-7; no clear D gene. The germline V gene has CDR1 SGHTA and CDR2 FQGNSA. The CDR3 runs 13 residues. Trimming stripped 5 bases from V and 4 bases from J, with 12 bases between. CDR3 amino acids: CASSQPGWYEQYF. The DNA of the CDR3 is TGTGCCAGCAGCCAACCGGGTTGGTACGAGCAGTACTTC.

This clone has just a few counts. CDR3 sequence (DNA): TGCGCCAGCAGCTTGGAGCAGGGGGCACGGAACACTGAAGCTTTCTTT. It is translated as CASSLEQGARNTEAFF. This chain connects TRBV5-1 to TRBJ1-1, with 8 bases identical to TRBD1. The length of the CDR3 is 16 residues. The V gene's germline CDR1 is SGHRS and CDR2 YFSETQ. The trim removed 0 bases at V and 1 base at J, leaving 5 bases unmatched.